This is a list of T cell receptor beta chains from one sample in a study of cytomegalovirus exposure and HLA in healthy donors. This table comes from immunoSEQ multiplex PCR, and its TCRdb copy is limited to in-frame clones, with some not included. This sample yields under 200,000 clones, of which roughly 84% are seen a single time; 0.38% belongs to the top ten. The specimen sequenced was PBMCs. The receptors stem from a boy aged 2 to 9 in good health and CMV-seronegative. The CDR3 runs from the conserved cysteine through the conserved F or W. The D gene is left open where the match is weak. Expanded clones get a size class; other rows say once, few or many, or leave the size out.

abundance	d_gene	v_gene	j_gene	CDR3nt	CDR3aa
few	.	TRBV29-1	TRBJ2-2	TGCAGCGTTGTCATTAGCCCGAACACCGGGGAGCTGTTTTTT	CSVVISPNTGELFF
.	TRBD2	TRBV5-1	TRBJ2-7	TGCGCCAGCAGCCCCGGGGGGGCGGGGTCCTACGAGCAGTACTTC	CASSPGGAGSYEQYF
.	.	TRBV7-7	TRBJ1-1	TGTGCCAGCAGCTACAGGGAGAACACTGAAGCTTTCTTT	CASSYRENTEAFF
.	.	TRBV28	TRBJ1-2	TGTGCCAGCAGTCTGAACAGACCTTATGGCTACACCTTC	CASSLNRPYGYTF
.	TRBD1	TRBV6-5	TRBJ2-3	TGTGCCAGCAGTGGGACAGGGGGCGGAGATACGCAGTATTTT	CASSGTGGGDTQYF
.	.	TRBV5-6	TRBJ1-4	TGTGCCAGCAGCTTTGCGTTGGCAGCTTCTAGGGGTGAAAAACTGTTTTTT	CASSFALAASRGEKLFF
.	TRBD1	TRBV4-1	TRBJ2-7	TGCGCCAGCAGCCAACCGGGACAGGGGACCCACGAGCAGTACTTC	CASSQPGQGTHEQYF
.	TRBD1	TRBV25-1	TRBJ2-5	TGTGCCAGCAGTGAATATACGGGGACAGTTAAAGAGACCCAGTACTTC	CASSEYTGTVKETQYF
.	TRBD2	TRBV4-2	TRBJ2-1	TGTGCCAGCAGCCAAGATCCCGGACTAGCGGGAGAGATTTGGGATGAGCAGTTCTTC	CASSQDPGLAGEIWDEQFF
.	TRBD1	TRBV28	TRBJ2-7	TGTGCCAGCACCTTATGGGGGACAGGGGCCTACGAGCAGTACTTC	CASTLWGTGAYEQYF
.	TRBD2	TRBV7-9	TRBJ2-1	TGTGCCAGCAGCTCACTAGCGGGAGGGCCCAATGAGCAGTTCTTC	CASSSLAGGPNEQFF
.	TRBD1	TRBV19	TRBJ1-3	TGTGCCAGTAGTCCACGGACAGGCTCCGGAAACACCATATATTTT	CASSPRTGSGNTIYF
.	TRBD1	TRBV30	TRBJ1-5	TGTGCCTGTCAGACAGGGACCAATCAGCCCCAGCATTTT	CACQTGTNQPQHF
few	TRBD1	TRBV27	TRBJ2-1	TGTGCCAGCAGAGGACAGGGCTCCTACAATGAGCAGTTCTTC	CASRGQGSYNEQFF
few	.	TRBV4-1	TRBJ2-7	TGCGCCAGCAGCCAAGAATTCCCGGACAGCTACGAGCAGTACTTC	CASSQEFPDSYEQYF
.	TRBD2	TRBV5-5	TRBJ2-5	TGTGCCAGCAGCTTGGTGGAGCGGGGGTCGAAAGAGACCCAGTACTTC	CASSLVERGSKETQYF
.	TRBD2	TRBV6-1	TRBJ2-3	TGTGCCAGCAGTGGACTAGCGGGAGGTGGGGCAGATACGCAGTATTTT	CASSGLAGGGADTQYF
.	.	TRBV10-3	TRBJ2-2	TGTGCCATCAGCCCAACACAACAGGCATCCGGGGAGCTGTTTTTT	CAISPTQQASGELFF
.	.	TRBV6-5	TRBJ1-2	TGTGCCACTCAAAGAGGAGGAGGCTACACCTTC	CATQRGGGYTF
once	TRBD2	TRBV10-1	TRBJ2-1	TGCGCCAGCAGTGATGGGCGGGAGGGCTCCTACAATGAGCAGTTCTTC	CASSDGREGSYNEQFF
.	TRBD1	TRBV13	TRBJ2-1	TGTGCCAGCAGCCCCCGGGACAGATCCTACAATGAGCAGTTCTTC	CASSPRDRSYNEQFF
.	TRBD1	TRBV29-1	TRBJ1-1	TGCAGCGTTGAGAAGACAGGGGTGAACACTGAAGCTTTCTTT	CSVEKTGVNTEAFF
.	.	TRBV5-1	TRBJ2-7	TGCGCCAGCAAGGCTGCTAGCGAAGCCTACGAGCAGTACTTC	CASKAASEAYEQYF
.	TRBD2	TRBV2	TRBJ2-7	TGTGCCACCATAGGGACTAGCGGCTTATCCGAGCAGTACTTC	CATIGTSGLSEQYF
.	.	TRBV5-6	TRBJ2-5	TGTGCCAGCAGCTTGGATGATCGGGGAGGAGAGACCCAGTACTTC	CASSLDDRGGETQYF
.	.	TRBV15	TRBJ1-1	TGTGCCACCAGCAGGCAAGCTACGAACACTGAAGCTTTCTTT	CATSRQATNTEAFF
once	.	TRBV5-1	TRBJ2-7	TGCGCCAGCAGCGCGGAATTGACCAGTTTGGAGCAGTACTTC	CASSAELTSLEQYF
.	.	TRBV27	TRBJ1-5	TGTGCCAGCAGTCTCCTTAGCAATCAGCCCCAGCATTTT	CASSLLSNQPQHF
few	TRBD2	TRBV5-1	TRBJ2-1	TGCGCCAGTGGCCGAGCGGGAGTGGGTGAGCAGTTCTTC	CASGRAGVGEQFF
.	.	TRBV21-1	TRBJ1-2	TGTGCCAGCAGCAACAGACAGAGCTATGGCTACACCTTC	CASSNRQSYGYTF
.	.	TRBV2	TRBJ2-2	TGTGCCACCAAGTGGGGAGTTTCGAACACCGGGGAGCTGTTTTTT	CATKWGVSNTGELFF
.	.	TRBV7-9	TRBJ1-3	TGTGCCAGCAGCCGGATGACAGGCTCTTCTGGAAACACCATATATTTT	CASSRMTGSSGNTIYF
.	.	TRBV4-2	TRBJ1-1	TGTGCCAGCAGCCAACGCCGACAGTTAAGCTATGAAGCTTTCTTT	CASSQRRQLSYEAFF
.	TRBD1	TRBV4-1	TRBJ1-1	TGCGCCAGCAGCCATTCCGGGACAGGGGGCCCTGAAGCTTTCTTT	CASSHSGTGGPEAFF
.	TRBD1	TRBV2	TRBJ1-2	TGTGCCAGCAGTGAGGGGGACAGGGTATCCTATGGCTACACCTTC	CASSEGDRVSYGYTF
.	TRBD2	TRBV5-1	TRBJ2-3	TGCGCCACTCGGGTGGCTAGCGGGAGCACAGATACGCAGTATTTT	CATRVASGSTDTQYF
.	.	TRBV28	TRBJ2-7	TGTGCCAGCAATGAGCTCTCCTACGAGCAGTACTTC	CASNELSYEQYF
.	TRBD1	TRBV12-5	TRBJ1-4	TGTGCTAGTGGTTTGTCAAAACAGGGGGCAACTAATGAAAAACTGTTTTTT	CASGLSKQGATNEKLFF
.	.	TRBV6-5	TRBJ2-2	TGTGCCAGCAGCAGGACATCGTCCGGGGAGCTGTTTTTT	CASSRTSSGELFF
.	TRBD2	TRBV19	TRBJ2-7	TGTGCCAGTAGCAATGAACTAGCGGGAGGACGAGGGCAGTACTTC	CASSNELAGGRGQYF
.	TRBD1	TRBV10-3	TRBJ2-1	TGTGCCATCAGTCCTATGACAGGGGGCCGGAATGAGCAGTTCTTC	CAISPMTGGRNEQFF
.	TRBD1	TRBV5-4	TRBJ1-2	TGTGCCAGCAGCCACAGGGGGGGTTCCTATGGCTACACCTTC	CASSHRGGSYGYTF
.	TRBD2	TRBV9	TRBJ2-3	TGTGCCAGCAGCGTGGGACTAGCGATAGGGGCTGATACGCAGTATTTT	CASSVGLAIGADTQYF
.	TRBD1	TRBV29-1	TRBJ2-3	TGCAGCGTTGGGGACAGGCCGCAGTGGGTAGATACGCAGTATTTT	CSVGDRPQWVDTQYF
.	.	TRBV28	TRBJ2-7	TGTGCCAGCAGTTTAAAGTACGAGCAGTACTTC	CASSLKYEQYF
.	.	TRBV5-8	TRBJ1-5	TGTGCCAGCAGCTCTTACAGACAGCCCCAGCATTTT	CASSSYRQPQHF
.	TRBD1	TRBV28	TRBJ1-1	TGTGCCAGCACAGGGGGGCTAGGGAACACTGAAGCTTTCTTT	CASTGGLGNTEAFF
.	TRBD1	TRBV6-1	TRBJ1-1	TGTGCCAGCTTCCGACAGGGGGGCACTGAAGCTTTCTTT	CASFRQGGTEAFF
.	TRBD2	TRBV5-1	TRBJ2-2	TGCGCCAGCAGCTTGCTGGGACTAGATGCCGGGGAGCTGTTTTTT	CASSLLGLDAGELFF
.	.	TRBV7-8	TRBJ1-4	TGTGCCAGCAGCTTCGCAGGGGCTAATGAAAAACTGTTTTTT	CASSFAGANEKLFF
.	TRBD2	TRBV27	TRBJ2-2	TGTGCCAGCAGTTGGCTAGCGGGAGAGGGAACCGGGGAGCTGTTTTTT	CASSWLAGEGTGELFF
.	.	TRBV7-9	TRBJ1-1	TGTGCCAGCAGCTTTAGGGGCATGAACACTGAAGCTTTCTTT	CASSFRGMNTEAFF
.	.	TRBV27	TRBJ1-4	TGTGCCAGCAGTTTACGCCCGCACAGGGTGGTGGGTGAAAAACTGTTTTTT	CASSLRPHRVVGEKLFF
.	.	TRBV28	TRBJ2-1	TGTGCCAGCAGTTCCCAGTGGGGCGGGACGCCGGAGCAGTTCTTC	CASSSQWGGTPEQFF
.	.	TRBV25-1	TRBJ1-5	TGTGCCAGCACCGAAGTTGGAGGGTATCAGCCCCAGCATTTT	CASTEVGGYQPQHF
.	.	TRBV28	TRBJ1-1	TGTGCCAGCGTAGCGGGGCGCGCAGCTTTCTTT	CASVAGRAAFF
.	TRBD2	TRBV7-9	TRBJ2-2	TGTGCCAGCAGCCGATGGACTAGCGGGAACACCGGGGAGCTGTTTTTT	CASSRWTSGNTGELFF
.	TRBD2	TRBV9	TRBJ2-3	TGTGCCAGCAGCAACCTAGCGGGAGGAAGCACAGATACGCAGTATTTT	CASSNLAGGSTDTQYF
.	.	TRBV7-6	TRBJ1-5	TGTGCCAGCATGAAACAGGGCCCGAGGAGCAATCAGCCCCAGCATTTT	CASMKQGPRSNQPQHF
.	TRBD2	TRBV29-1	TRBJ2-4	TGCAGCGTTGATGAATTAGCGGGGGCGGGGAACATTCAGTACTTC	CSVDELAGAGNIQYF